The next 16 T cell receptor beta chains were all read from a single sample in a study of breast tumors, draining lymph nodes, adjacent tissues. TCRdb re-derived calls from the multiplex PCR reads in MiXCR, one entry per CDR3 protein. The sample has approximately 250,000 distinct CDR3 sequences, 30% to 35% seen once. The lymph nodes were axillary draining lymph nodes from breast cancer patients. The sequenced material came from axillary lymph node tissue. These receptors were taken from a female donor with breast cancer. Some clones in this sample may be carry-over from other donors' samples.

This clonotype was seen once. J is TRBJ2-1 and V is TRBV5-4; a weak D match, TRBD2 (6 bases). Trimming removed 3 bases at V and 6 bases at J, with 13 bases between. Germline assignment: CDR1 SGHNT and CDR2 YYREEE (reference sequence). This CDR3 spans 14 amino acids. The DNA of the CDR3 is TGTGCCAGCAGCTATCCTTGTAGCGGCAATGAGCAGTTCTTC. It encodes CASSYPCSGNEQFF.

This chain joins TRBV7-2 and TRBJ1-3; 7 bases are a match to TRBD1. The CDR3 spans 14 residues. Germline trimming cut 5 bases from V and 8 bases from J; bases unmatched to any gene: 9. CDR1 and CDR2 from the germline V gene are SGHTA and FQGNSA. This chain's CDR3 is CASSRRRGGYTIYF. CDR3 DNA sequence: TGTGCCAGCAGCCGCCGAAGAGGGGGCTACACCATATATTTT. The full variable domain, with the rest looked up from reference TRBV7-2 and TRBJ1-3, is GAGVSQSPSNKVTEKGKDVELRCDPISGHTALYWYRQSLGQGLEFLIYFQGNSAPDKSGLPSDRFSAERTGGSVSTLTIQRTQQEDSAVYLCASSRRRGGYTIYFGEGSWLTVV.

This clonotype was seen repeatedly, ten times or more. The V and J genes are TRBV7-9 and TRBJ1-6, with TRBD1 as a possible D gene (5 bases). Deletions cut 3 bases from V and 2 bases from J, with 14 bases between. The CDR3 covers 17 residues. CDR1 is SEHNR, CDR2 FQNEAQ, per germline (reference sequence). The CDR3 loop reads CASSFLLDSTYNSPLHF. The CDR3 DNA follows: TGTGCCAGCAGCTTCCTTCTTGACAGTACCTATAATTCACCCCTCCACTTT.

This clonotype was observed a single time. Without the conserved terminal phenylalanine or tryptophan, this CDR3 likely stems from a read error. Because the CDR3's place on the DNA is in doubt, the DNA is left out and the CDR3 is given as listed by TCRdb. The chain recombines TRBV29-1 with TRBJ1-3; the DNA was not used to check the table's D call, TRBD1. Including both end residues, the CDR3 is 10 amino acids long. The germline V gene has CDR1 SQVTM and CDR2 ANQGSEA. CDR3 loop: CSVVLARRGT.

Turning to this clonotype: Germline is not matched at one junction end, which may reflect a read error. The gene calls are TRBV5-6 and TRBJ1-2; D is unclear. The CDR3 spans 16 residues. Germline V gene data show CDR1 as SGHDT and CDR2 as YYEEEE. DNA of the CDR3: TGTGCCAGCAGCTTACGTACTGCGATCTTTAACTATAGCTACACCTTC. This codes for CASSLRTAIFNYSYTF.

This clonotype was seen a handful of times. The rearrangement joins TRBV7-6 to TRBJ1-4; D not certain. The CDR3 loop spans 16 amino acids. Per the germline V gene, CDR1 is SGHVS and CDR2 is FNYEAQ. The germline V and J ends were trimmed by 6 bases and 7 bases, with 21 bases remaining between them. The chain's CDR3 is CASSLLPQAGGEKLFF. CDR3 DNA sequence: TGTGCCAGCAGTTTACTCCCGCAAGCTGGTGGTGAAAAACTGTTTTTT.

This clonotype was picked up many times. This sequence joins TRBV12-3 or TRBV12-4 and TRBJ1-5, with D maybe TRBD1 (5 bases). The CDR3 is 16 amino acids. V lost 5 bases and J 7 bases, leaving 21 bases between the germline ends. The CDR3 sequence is CASSPSKPGNKQPQHF. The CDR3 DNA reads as TGTGCCAGCAGTCCCTCAAAACCAGGGAACAAACAGCCCCAGCATTTT.

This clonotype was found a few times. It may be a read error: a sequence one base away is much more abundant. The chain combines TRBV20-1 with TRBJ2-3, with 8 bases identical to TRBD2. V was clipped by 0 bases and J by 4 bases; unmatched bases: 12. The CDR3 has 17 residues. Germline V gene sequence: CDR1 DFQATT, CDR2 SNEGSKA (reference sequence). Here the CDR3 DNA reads TGCAGTGCTAGAGATATTTTGACTAGCGCAGAACCAGATACGCAGTATTTT. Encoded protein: CSARDILTSAEPDTQYF.

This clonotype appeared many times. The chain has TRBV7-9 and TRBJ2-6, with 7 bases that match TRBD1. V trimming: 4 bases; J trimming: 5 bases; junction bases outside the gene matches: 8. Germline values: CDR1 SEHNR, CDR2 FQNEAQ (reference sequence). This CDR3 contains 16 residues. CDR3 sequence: CASSYQQGNWANVLTF. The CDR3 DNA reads TGTGCCAGCAGCTACCAACAGGGGAACTGGGCCAACGTCCTGACTTTC.

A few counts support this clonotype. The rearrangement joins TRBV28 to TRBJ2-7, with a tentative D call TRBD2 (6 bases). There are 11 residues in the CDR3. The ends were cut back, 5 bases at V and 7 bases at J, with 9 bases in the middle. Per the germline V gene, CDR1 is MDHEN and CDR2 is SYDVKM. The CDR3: CASSPGGEQYF. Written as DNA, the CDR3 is TGTGCCAGCAGTCCTGGAGGGGAGCAGTACTTC.

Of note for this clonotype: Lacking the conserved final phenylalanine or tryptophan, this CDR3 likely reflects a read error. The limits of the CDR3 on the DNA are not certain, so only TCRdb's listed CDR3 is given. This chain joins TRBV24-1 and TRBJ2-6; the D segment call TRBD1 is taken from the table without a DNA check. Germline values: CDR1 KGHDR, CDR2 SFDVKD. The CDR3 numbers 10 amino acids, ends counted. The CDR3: CATSDIRPGI.

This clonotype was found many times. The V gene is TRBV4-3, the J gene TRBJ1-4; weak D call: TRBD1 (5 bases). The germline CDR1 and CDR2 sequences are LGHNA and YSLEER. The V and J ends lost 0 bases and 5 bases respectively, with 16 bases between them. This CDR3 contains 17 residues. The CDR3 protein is CASSQDFFGQGNEKLFF. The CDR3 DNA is TGCGCCAGCAGCCAAGATTTTTTTGGTCAGGGAAATGAAAAACTGTTTTTT.

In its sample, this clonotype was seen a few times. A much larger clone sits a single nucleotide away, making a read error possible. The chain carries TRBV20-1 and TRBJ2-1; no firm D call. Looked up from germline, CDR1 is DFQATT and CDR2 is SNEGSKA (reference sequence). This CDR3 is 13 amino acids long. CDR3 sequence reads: CSALLPSYNAQFF. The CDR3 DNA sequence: TGCAGTGCCCTGCTCCCCTCCTACAATGCGCAGTTCTTC.

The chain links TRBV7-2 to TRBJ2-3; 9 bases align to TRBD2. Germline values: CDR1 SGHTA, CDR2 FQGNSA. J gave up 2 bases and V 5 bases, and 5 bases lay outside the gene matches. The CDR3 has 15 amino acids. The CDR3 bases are TGTGCCAGCAGCAACAGCGGGGGGTACACAGATACGCAGTATTTT. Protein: CASSNSGGYTDTQYF.

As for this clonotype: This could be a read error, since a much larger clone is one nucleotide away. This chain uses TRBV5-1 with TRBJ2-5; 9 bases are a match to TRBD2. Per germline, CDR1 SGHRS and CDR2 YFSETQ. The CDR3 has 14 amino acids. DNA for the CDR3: TGCGCCAGCAGCTCGACTAGCGGACAAGACACCCAGTACTTC. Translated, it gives CASSSTSGQDTQYF. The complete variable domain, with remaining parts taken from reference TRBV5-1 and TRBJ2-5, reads KAGVTQTPRYLIKTRGQQVTLSCSPISGHRSVSWYQQTPGQGLQFLFEYFSETQRNKGNFPGRFSGRQFSNSRSEMNVSTLELGDSALYLCASSSTSGQDTQYFGPGTRLLVL.

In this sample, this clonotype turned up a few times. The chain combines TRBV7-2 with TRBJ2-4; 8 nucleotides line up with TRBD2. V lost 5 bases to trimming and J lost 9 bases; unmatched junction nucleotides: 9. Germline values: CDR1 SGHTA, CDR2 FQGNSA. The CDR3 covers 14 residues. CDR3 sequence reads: CASSTAGGKGIQYF. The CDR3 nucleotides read TGTGCCAGCAGCACCGCGGGGGGAAAGGGCATTCAGTACTTC.